This record looks at one T cell receptor (beta chain) sequence and its context. Antigen: not known. A junction end diverges from the germline sequence, so it may reflect a read error. The sample is drawn from a study of cytomegalovirus exposure and HLA in healthy donors. Background on the study: An early release of data contained approximately 85 million unique TCRs, which came from HLA-typed donors. Genotyping of nearly 400 donors showed that around 85% belonged to the Caucasian-associated ancestry cluster.

General study results and limits: Compared with the approximately 700-donor mean, an Asian-associated ancestry cluster reportedly had fewer N-insertions, according to a later analysis.

Both 60 Vbeta primers and 13 Jbeta primers went into the PCR. The data were produced by immunoSEQ multiplex PCR, yet TCRdb's version contains in-frame clones alone and is incomplete. The sample includes about 150,000 clones, nearly 80% of them seen just once. Sample: PBMCs. The receptor was derived from a man younger than 45 in good health and CMV-seropositive.

The CDR3 DNA sequence: TGTGCCGGCAGCCGACGGACAGGGTTTGGAGCAGATACGCAGTATTTT. Its translation is CAGSRRTGFGADTQYF. The chain couples TRBV11-3 to TRBJ2-3, with 8 bases matching TRBD1. CDR1 is SGHNT, CDR2 YENEEA, per germline. CDR3 length equals 16 residues.